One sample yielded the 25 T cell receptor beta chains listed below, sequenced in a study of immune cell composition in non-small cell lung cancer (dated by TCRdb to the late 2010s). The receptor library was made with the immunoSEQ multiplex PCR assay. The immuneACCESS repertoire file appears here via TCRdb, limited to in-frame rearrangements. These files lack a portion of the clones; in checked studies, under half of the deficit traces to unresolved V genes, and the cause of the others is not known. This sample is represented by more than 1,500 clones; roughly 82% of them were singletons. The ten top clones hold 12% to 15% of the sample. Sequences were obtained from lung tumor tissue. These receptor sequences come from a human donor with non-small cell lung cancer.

CDR3: CASSPSSVPLYGYTF. As DNA, the CDR3 is TGTGCCAGCAGCCCGTCAAGCGTGCCTCTCTATGGCTACACCTTC. The chain couples TRBV27 to TRBJ1-2; D unresolved. Germline CDR1 reads MNHEY; CDR2 reads SMNVEV (reference sequence). Between the trimmed V and J ends, which lost 6 bases and 4 bases, there was a span of 18 bases. The CDR3 has 15 amino acids.

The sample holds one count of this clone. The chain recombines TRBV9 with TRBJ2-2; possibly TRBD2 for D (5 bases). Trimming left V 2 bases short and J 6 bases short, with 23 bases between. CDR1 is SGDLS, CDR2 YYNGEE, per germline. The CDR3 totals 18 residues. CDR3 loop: CASSVSGGLGGGAGELFF. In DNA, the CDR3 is TGTGCCAGCAGCGTGTCCGGCGGGCTAGGTGGTGGGGCCGGGGAGCTGTTTTTT.

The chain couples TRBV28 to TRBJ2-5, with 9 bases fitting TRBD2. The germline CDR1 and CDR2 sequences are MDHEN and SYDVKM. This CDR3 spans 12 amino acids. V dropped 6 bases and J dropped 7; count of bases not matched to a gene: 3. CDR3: CASRGSGGTQYF. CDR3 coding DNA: TGTGCCAGCAGGGGTAGCGGGGGGACCCAGTACTTC.

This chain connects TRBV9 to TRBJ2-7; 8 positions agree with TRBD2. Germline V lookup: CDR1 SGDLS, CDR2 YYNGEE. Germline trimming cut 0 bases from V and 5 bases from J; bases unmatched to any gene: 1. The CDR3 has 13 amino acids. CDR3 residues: CASSVAGGHEQYF. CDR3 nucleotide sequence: TGTGCCAGCAGCGTAGCGGGGGGGCACGAGCAGTACTTC. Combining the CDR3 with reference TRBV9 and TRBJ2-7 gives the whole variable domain DSGVTQTPKHLITATGQRVTLRCSPRSGDLSVYWYQQSLDQGLQFLIQYYNGEERAKGNILERFSAQQFPDLHSELNLSSLELGDSALYFCASSVAGGHEQYFGPGTRLTVT.

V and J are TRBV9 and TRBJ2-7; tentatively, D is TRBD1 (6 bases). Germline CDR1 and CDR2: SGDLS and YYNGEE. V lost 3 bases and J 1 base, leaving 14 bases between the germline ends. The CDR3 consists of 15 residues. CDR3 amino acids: CASSEQGEASYEQYF. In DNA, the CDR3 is TGTGCCAGCAGCGAACAGGGAGAGGCATCCTACGAGCAGTACTTC.

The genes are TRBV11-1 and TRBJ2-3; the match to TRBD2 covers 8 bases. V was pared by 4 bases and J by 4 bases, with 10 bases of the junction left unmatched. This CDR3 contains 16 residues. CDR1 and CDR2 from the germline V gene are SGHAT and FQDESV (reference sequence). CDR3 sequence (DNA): TGTGCCAGCAGCTCCCCGTCACCGGGAGGGGCAGATACGCAGTATTTT. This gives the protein CASSSPSPGGADTQYF.

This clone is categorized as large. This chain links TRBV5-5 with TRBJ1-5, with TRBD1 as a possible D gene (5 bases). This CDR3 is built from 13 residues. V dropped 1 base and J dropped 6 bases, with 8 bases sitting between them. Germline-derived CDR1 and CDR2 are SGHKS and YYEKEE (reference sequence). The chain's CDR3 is CASSLYGAQPQHF. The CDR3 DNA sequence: TGTGCCAGCAGCTTGTATGGGGCTCAGCCCCAGCATTTT.

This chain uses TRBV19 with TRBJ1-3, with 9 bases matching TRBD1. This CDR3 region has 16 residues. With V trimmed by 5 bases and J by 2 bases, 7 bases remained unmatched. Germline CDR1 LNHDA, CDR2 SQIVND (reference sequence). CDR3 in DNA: TGTGCCAGTAGTCCTTTGACAGGGGGTACTGGAAACACCATATATTTT. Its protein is CASSPLTGGTGNTIYF.

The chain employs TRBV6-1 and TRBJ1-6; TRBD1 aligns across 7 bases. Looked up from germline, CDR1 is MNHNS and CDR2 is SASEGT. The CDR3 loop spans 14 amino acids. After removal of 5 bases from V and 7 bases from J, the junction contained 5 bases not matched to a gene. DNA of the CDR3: TGTGCCAGCAGTTGGGACAGAACAAATTCACCCCTCCACTTT. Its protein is CASSWDRTNSPLHF.

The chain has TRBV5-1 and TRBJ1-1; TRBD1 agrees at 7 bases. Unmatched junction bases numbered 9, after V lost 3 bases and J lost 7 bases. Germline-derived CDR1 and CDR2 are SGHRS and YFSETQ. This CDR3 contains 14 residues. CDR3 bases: TGCGCCAGCAGCTACCGACAGGGATCCTTTGAAGCTTTCTTT. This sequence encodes CASSYRQGSFEAFF.

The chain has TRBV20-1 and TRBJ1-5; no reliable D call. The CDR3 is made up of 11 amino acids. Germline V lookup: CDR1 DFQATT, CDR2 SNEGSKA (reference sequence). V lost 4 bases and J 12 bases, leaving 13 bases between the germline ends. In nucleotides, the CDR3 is TGCAGTGCTATCAGACGGGATGGCCAGCATTTT. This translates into CSAIRRDGQHF.

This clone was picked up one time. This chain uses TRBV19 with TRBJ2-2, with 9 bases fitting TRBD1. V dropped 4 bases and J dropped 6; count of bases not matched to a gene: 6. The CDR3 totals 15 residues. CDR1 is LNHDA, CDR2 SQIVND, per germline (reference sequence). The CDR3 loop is CASSTPGQGPGELFF. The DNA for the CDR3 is TGTGCCAGTAGTACACCGGGACAGGGCCCCGGGGAGCTGTTTTTT.

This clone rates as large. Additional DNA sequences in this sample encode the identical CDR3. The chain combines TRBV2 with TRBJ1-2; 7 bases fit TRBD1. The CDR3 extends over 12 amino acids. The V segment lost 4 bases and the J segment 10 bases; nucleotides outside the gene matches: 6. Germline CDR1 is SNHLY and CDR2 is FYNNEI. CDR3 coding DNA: TGTGCCAGCAGTGGACAGGGAGTCTACTACACCTTC. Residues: CASSGQGVYYTF.

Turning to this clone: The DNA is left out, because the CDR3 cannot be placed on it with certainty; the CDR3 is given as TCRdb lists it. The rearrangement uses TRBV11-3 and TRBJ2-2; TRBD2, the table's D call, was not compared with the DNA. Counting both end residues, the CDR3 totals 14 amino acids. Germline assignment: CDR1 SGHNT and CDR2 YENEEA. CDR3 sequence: CASSLVFGAGELFF.

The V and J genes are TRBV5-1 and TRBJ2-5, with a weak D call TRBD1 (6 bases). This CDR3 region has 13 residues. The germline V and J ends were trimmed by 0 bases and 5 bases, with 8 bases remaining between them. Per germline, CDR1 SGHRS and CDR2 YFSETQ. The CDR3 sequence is CASSLVDRETQYF. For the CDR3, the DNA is TGCGCCAGCAGCTTGGTCGACAGGGAGACCCAGTACTTC.

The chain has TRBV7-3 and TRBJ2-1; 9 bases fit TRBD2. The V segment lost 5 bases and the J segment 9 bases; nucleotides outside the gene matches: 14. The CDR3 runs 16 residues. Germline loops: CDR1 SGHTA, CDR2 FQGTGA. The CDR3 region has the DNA TGTGCCAGCAGCCCCTCCGGGACTAGCCTCGGAGGTGAGCAGTTCTTC. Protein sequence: CASSPSGTSLGGEQFF.

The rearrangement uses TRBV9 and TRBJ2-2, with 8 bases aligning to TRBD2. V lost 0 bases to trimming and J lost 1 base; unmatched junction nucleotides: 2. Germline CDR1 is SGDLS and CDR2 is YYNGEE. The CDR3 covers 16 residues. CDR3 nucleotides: TGTGCCAGCAGCGTAGGGGCGGGAGGGAACACCGGGGAGCTGTTTTTT. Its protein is CASSVGAGGNTGELFF.

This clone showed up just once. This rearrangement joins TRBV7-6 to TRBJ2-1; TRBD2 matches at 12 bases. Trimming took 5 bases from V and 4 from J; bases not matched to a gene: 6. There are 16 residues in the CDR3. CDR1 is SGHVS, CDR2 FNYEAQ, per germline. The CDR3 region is CASSPRTSGGYNEQFF. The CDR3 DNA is TGTGCCAGCAGCCCTCGAACTAGCGGGGGGTACAATGAGCAGTTCTTC.

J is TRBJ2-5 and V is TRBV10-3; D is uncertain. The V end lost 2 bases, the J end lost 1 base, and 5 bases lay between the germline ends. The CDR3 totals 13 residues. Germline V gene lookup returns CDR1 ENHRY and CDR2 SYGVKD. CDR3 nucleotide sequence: TGTGCCATCAGTGAGGTCGTCCAAGAGACCCAGTACTTC. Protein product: CAISEVVQETQYF.

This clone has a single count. The CDR3, as DNA: TGCGCCAGCAGCTTGCAGGGGGAAGAGACCCAGTACTTC. Amino acids: CASSLQGEETQYF. The chain couples TRBV5-1 to TRBJ2-5; 7 positions match TRBD1. V shed 1 base and J 3 bases; nucleotides not matched to a gene: 0. This CDR3 has 13 amino acids. Per the germline V gene, CDR1 is SGHRS and CDR2 is YFSETQ.

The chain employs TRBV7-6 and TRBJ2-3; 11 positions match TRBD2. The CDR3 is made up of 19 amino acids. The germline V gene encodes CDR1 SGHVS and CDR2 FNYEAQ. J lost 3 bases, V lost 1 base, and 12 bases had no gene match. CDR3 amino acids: CASSLEMSVTSGETDTQYF. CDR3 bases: TGTGCCAGCAGCTTAGAAATGTCCGTGACTAGCGGGGAAACAGATACGCAGTATTTT.

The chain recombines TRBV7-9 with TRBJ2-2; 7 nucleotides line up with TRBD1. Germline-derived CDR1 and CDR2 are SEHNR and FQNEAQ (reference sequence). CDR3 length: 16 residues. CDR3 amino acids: CATQGTGTVGSGELFF. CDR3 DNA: TGTGCGACTCAAGGAACCGGGACAGTAGGCTCCGGGGAGCTGTTTTTT.

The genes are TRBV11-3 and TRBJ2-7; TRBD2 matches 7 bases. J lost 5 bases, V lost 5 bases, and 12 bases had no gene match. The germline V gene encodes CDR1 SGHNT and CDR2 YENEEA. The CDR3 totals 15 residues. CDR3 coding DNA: TGTGCCAGCAGCCCCTATGGGGGGGATGGAAACGAGCAGTACTTC. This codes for CASSPYGGDGNEQYF.

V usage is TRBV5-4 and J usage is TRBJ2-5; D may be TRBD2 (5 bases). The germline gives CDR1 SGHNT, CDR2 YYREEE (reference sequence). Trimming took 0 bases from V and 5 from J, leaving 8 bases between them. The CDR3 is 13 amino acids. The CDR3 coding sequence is TGTGCCAGCAGCTTGGATGAGCGGGAGACCCAGTACTTC. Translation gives CASSLDERETQYF.

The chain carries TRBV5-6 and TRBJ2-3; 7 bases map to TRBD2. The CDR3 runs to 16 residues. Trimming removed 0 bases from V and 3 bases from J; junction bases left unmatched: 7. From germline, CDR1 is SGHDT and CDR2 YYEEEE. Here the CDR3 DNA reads TGTGCCAGCAGCTTGGTGAGCGGGATTGGTACAGATACGCAGTATTTT. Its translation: CASSLVSGIGTDTQYF.